The 17 T cell receptor beta chains below all came from one sample that was sequenced in a study of a mutant IDH1 vaccine in newly diagnosed glioma. TCRdb's table, derived via immunoSEQ multiplex PCR, lists solely in-frame clones and lacks some. The sample has about 56,000 clones; about nine tenths are singletons. Antigens of these TCRs are unknown. Time point indicated: week 23, last vaccination. Vaccine doses each comprised 300 ug of mutant IDH1 20-mer peptide, with topical imiquimod. Here the sequenced sample was PBMCs, taken from a glioma patient whose treatment included an IDH1 peptide vaccine. The origin of the receptors is a man aged 40-49 years with glioma.

The chain links TRBV7-2 to TRBJ1-1; possibly TRBD1 for D (6 bases). Germline V gene data show CDR1 as SGHTA and CDR2 as FQGNSA. V lost 6 bases to trimming and J lost 1 base, with 12 bases between them. The CDR3 length is 14 residues. The CDR3 here is CASRSGTSNTEAFF. Written as DNA, the CDR3 is TGTGCCAGCAGATCCGGGACATCGAACACTGAAGCTTTCTTT. Drawing the rest from reference TRBV7-2 and TRBJ1-1, the complete variable domain is GAGVSQSPSNKVTEKGKDVELRCDPISGHTALYWYRQSLGQGLEFLIYFQGNSAPDKSGLPSDRFSAERTGGSVSTLTIQRTQQEDSAVYLCASRSGTSNTEAFFGQGTRLTVV.

This clone was detected a few times. The rearrangement links TRBV27 to TRBJ2-7, with D possibly being TRBD2 (5 bases). This CDR3 is built from 16 residues. Trimming stripped 2 bases from V and 4 bases from J, with 18 bases between. Germline lookup yields CDR1 MNHEY and CDR2 SMNVEV (reference sequence). DNA for the CDR3: TGTGCCAGCAGTTTAGGGGTCGGGGATAGAAGATACGAGCAGTACTTC. Its protein product is CASSLGVGDRRYEQYF.

V is TRBV7-8 and J is TRBJ2-7, with 10 bases identical to TRBD2. Trimming cost V 0 bases and J 4 bases; bases outside gene matches: 6. Germline CDR1 reads SGHVS; CDR2 reads FQNEAQ. CDR3 size: 16 residues. The CDR3 nucleotides are TGTGCCAGCAGCTTAGCTGGACCTAGCGGGAGTTACGAGCAGTACTTC. This sequence encodes CASSLAGPSGSYEQYF.

The rearrangement links TRBV7-8 to TRBJ2-3; D perhaps matches TRBD2 (6 bases). V was clipped by 4 bases and J by 6 bases, with 23 bases between them. This CDR3 contains 17 residues. The V gene's germline CDR1 is SGHVS and CDR2 FQNEAQ. As DNA, the CDR3 is TGTGCCAGCAGCTCAACCCGGCCCCTCGGGAGAATGGATACGCAGTATTTT. Its translation is CASSSTRPLGRMDTQYF.

The chain carries TRBV11-3 and TRBJ2-7; D uncertain. Trimming took off 2 bases at V and 0 bases at J, with 8 bases between the two ends. Germline lookup yields CDR1 SGHNT and CDR2 YENEEA. This CDR3 spans 14 amino acids. CDR3 sequence: CASSLFSDSYEQYF. CDR3 coding DNA: TGTGCCAGCAGCTTATTTTCGGACTCCTACGAGCAGTACTTC.

The DNA for the CDR3 is TGTGCCATCAGTGAGTCGGGCGGAGGAGAGACCCAGTACTTC. Encoded protein: CAISESGGGETQYF. The chain has TRBV10-3 and TRBJ2-5, with D maybe TRBD2 (5 bases). This CDR3 is 14 amino acids long. CDR1 is ENHRY, CDR2 SYGVKD, per germline. The germline V and J ends were trimmed by 0 bases and 4 bases, with 9 bases remaining between them.

The chain couples TRBV14 to TRBJ2-2; D gene unclear. The V gene lost 1 base and the J gene lost 6 bases, with 18 bases spanning the gap. Germline V gene data show CDR1 as SGHDN and CDR2 as FVKESK. The CDR3 is made up of 17 amino acids. The CDR3 bases are TGTGCCAGCAGCCAAGTGGGCGGAAACTATCCCGCCGGGGAGCTGTTTTTT. This encodes CASSQVGGNYPAGELFF.

The chain is built from TRBV25-1 and TRBJ1-4; D might be TRBD1 (5 bases). Germline CDR1 MGHDK, CDR2 SYGVNS. There are 14 residues in the CDR3. V gave up 6 bases and J gave up 3 bases, with 11 bases separating them. The CDR3, as DNA: TGTGCCAGCAGCCGACAGACGGCTAATGAAAAACTGTTTTTT. Its translation: CASSRQTANEKLFF.

The chain couples TRBV4-1 to TRBJ2-5; 14 bases fit TRBD2. The germline V gene has CDR1 MGHRA and CDR2 YSYEKL. CDR3 size: 19 residues. With V trimmed by 0 bases and J by 5 bases, 11 bases remained unmatched. CDR3 region: CASSQEGTGTSGRGETQYF. The CDR3 DNA sequence: TGCGCCAGCAGCCAAGAGGGGACCGGGACTAGCGGGAGAGGTGAGACCCAGTACTTC.

J is TRBJ2-1 and V is TRBV5-4; 11 positions agree with TRBD2. The CDR3 totals 13 residues. The ends lost 4 bases at V and 9 bases at J; junction bases unmatched: 3. Germline values: CDR1 SGHNT, CDR2 YYREEE (reference sequence). This CDR3 reads CASSPGTSGEQFF. The DNA of the CDR3 is TGTGCCAGCAGCCCGGGGACTAGCGGTGAGCAGTTCTTC.

The chain uses TRBV9 and TRBJ2-3; D unresolved. The ends were cut back, 3 bases at V and 9 bases at J, with 5 bases in the middle. Germline values: CDR1 SGDLS, CDR2 YYNGEE. CDR3 size: 10 residues. The CDR3 region is CASSEGTQYF. The CDR3 DNA sequence: TGTGCCAGCAGCGAGGGCACGCAGTATTTT.

The CDR3 sequence: CARRQGNEQYF. The CDR3 DNA sequence: TGTGCCAGGCGACAGGGGAACGAGCAGTACTTC. The genes are TRBV6-1 and TRBJ2-7; 8 bases match TRBD1. CDR3 length equals 11 residues. V gave up 9 bases and J gave up 5 bases; unmatched junction bases: 3. CDR1 and CDR2 from the germline V gene are MNHNS and SASEGT.

CDR3 DNA: TGCAGCGTAAGCCCCGGACTAGCGGGAGGGCCAGATACGCAGTATTTT. Translated: CSVSPGLAGGPDTQYF. The rearrangement uses TRBV29-1 and TRBJ2-3; 15 bases are a match to TRBD2. Germline CDR1 and CDR2: SQVTM and ANQGSEA. The CDR3 sequence is 16 residues long. V gave up 6 bases and J gave up 4 bases; unmatched junction bases: 8.

The chain has TRBV4-1 and TRBJ1-1, with unresolved D. The CDR3 loop spans 16 amino acids. Trimming shortened V by 4 bases and J by 4 bases, and 19 bases separated the two germline ends. In germline, CDR1 is MGHRA, CDR2 YSYEKL. CDR3 sequence (DNA): TGCGCCAGCAGCCCCGGCGAAATAGGGTGGGGCACTGAAGCTTTCTTT. This gives the protein CASSPGEIGWGTEAFF.

The chain recombines TRBV11-3 with TRBJ2-5, with D unresolved. Germline-derived CDR1 and CDR2 are SGHNT and YENEEA. The germline V and J ends were trimmed by 5 bases and 5 bases, with 12 bases remaining between them. The CDR3 has 13 amino acids. CDR3 in amino acids: CASSHDGWETQYF. For the CDR3, the DNA is TGTGCCAGCAGCCATGACGGGTGGGAGACCCAGTACTTC.

This chain uses TRBV27 with TRBJ2-1, with 12 nucleotides matching TRBD2. Germline assignment: CDR1 MNHEY and CDR2 SMNVEV (reference sequence). This CDR3 has 16 residues. Trimming took 5 bases from V and 10 from J; bases not matched to a gene: 12. In DNA, the CDR3 is TGTGCCAGCAGTCAACCTAGCGGGAGGGTGGGAGACGAGCAGTTCTTC. Protein product: CASSQPSGRVGDEQFF.

The chain links TRBV27 to TRBJ2-7; the D call may be TRBD1 or TRBD2 (6 bases each). CDR3 length: 17 amino acids. Germline CDR1 is MNHEY and CDR2 is SMNVEV (reference sequence). V was pared by 2 bases and J by 2 bases, with 19 bases between. The CDR3 spells CASSLKRTGTGAYEQYF. CDR3 in DNA: TGTGCCAGCAGTTTAAAAAGAACAGGGACGGGGGCCTACGAGCAGTACTTC.